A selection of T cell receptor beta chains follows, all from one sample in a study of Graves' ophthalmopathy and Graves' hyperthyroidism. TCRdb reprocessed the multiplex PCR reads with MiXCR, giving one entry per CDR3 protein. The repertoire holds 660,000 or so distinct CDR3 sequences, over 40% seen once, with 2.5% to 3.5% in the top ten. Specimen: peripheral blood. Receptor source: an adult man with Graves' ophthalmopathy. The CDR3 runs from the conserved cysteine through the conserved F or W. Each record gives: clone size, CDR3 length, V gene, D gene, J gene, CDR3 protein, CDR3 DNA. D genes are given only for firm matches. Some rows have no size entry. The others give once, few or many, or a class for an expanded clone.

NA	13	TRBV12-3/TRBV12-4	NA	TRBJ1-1	CATGWGQDTEAFF	TGTGCCACCGGGTGGGGTCAGGACACTGAAGCTTTCTTT
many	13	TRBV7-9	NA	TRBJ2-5	CASSLGKEETQYF	TGTGCCAGCAGCTTAGGGAAGGAGGAGACCCAGTACTTC
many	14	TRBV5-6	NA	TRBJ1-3	CASSDLGSGNTIYF	TGTGCCAGCAGCGATTTGGGGTCTGGAAACACCATATATTTT
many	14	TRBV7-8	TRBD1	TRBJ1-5	CASRQGLGNQPQHF	TGTGCCAGCCGACAGGGCCTTGGCAATCAGCCCCAGCATTTT
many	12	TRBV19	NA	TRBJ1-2	CASIGANYGYTF	TGTGCCAGTATTGGAGCGAACTATGGCTACACCTTC
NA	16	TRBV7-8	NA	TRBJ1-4	CASSVAGRRANEKLFF	TGTGCCAGCAGTGTAGCCGGGAGACGGGCTAATGAAAAACTGTTTTTT
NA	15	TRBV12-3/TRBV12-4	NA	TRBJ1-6	CASSFTGRYNSPLHF	TGTGCCAGCAGTTTTACGGGACGGTACAATTCACCCCTCCACTTT
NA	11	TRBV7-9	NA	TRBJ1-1	CATQPRGEAFF	TGTGCCACCCAACCCCGCGGGGAAGCTTTCTTT
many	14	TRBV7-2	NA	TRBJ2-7	CASSLVGTNYEQYF	TGTGCCAGCAGCTTAGTGGGGACCAACTACGAGCAGTACTTC
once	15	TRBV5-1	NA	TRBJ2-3	CASSWVETSTDTQYF	TGCGCCAGCAGCTGGGTGGAAACTAGCACAGATACGCAGTATTTT